This TCR beta chain was sequenced during a study of T cell responses to AZD1222 COVID-19 vaccine. Regarding the study as a whole: The number of AZD1222 recipients seropositive at baseline was only five or six.

CDR3 length: 15 amino acids. CDR1 and CDR2 from the germline V gene are SGHTA and FQGNSA. With V trimmed by 5 bases and J by 3 bases, 7 bases remained unmatched. Note on this clone: Its cognate antigen is unknown.

Clones were sequenced by immunoSEQ multiplex PCR, and TCRdb holds only the in-frame ones, with some missing. Of 150,000 to 200,000 clones listed, 94% were seen once; the top ten hold under 6%. This chain joins TRBV7-2 and TRBJ2-7; 10 bases are a match to TRBD2. The origin of this receptor is an adult who received the AZD1222 COVID-19 vaccine. The sequencing used peripheral blood, collected 28 days after the second AZD1222 dose. The CDR3 loop is CASSPVASGSYEQYF. The CDR3 bases are TGTGCCAGCAGCCCTGTAGCTAGCGGGAGCTACGAGCAGTACTTC.